This entry concerns a single T cell receptor (beta chain). This clonotype showed up just a few times. Its recognized antigen is unknown. No quality values exist for individual bases; no much larger clone is one base distant. V ends up 5 bases short and J 0 bases short, with an unmatched junction base count of 7. Including cysteine and phenylalanine, the CDR3 has 15 amino acids. Only CDR3 DNA remains: 45 bases, in frame from the first base. For CDR1 and CDR2, the germline V gene lists SGHTA and FQGNSA. These data belong to a study of identical twins (dated by TCRdb to between 2015 and 2016). About the study as a whole: TCR alpha and beta repertoires from monozygotic twins, unrelated adults of various ages and cord blood were deep-sequenced to test whether fetal clonotypes persist. Replicate twin experiments were performed at different times using different library preparation protocols to rule out contamination.

Every donor in the study was a healthy Caucasian. Three pairs of female monozygotic twins, all aged roughly 18 to 29 years, were included in the twin cohort. Positive isolation kits from Invitrogen were used to isolate CD4+ and CD8+ T cell populations. Points the paper makes about the study in general: Abundant cord blood beta clonotypes carried fewer insertions; young adult naive repertoires showed a weaker similar trend, while memory repertoires showed none. Because the same donors could not be followed over many years, conclusions were based on cross-sectional statistical analysis. Out-of-frame TCR alpha sequences shared between twins showed an excess of low generation-probability sequences compared with coincidental sharing between unrelated individuals. Invariant T cells such as MAIT and iNKT could partly confound zero-insertion analyses, though diverse VJ usage argued against this for most clonotypes. Excess twin sharing in beta out-of-frame sequences was weaker because fewer shared sequences lowered the signal-to-noise ratio. Recombination models systematically underestimated out-of-frame TCR alpha sharing in monozygotic twins but agreed with sharing between unrelated individuals.

Library creation used 5' RACE. Sequenced on an Illumina HiSeq 2000. A universal primer binding site was added through template switching, and the final cDNA carried a unique molecular identifier so that TCR cDNA molecules could be counted accurately. Specific primers in the conserved constant-segment region were used to synthesize first-strand cDNA for TCR alpha and beta chains. To control for contamination, every cDNA library carried two barcodes: a SMART-Mk sample barcode plus Illumina barcodes. Two successive PCR steps introduced TruSeq adapter sequences along with Illumina sample barcodes. The Illumina HiSeq platform was used with custom primers to sequence TCR alpha and beta cDNA libraries. Processing in the source paper ran as follows. Unique molecular identifiers were extracted from raw reads with MiGEC, and CDR3 positions were determined with MiXCR. For each individual, recombination models were inferred using an EM algorithm with the repgenHMM and IGoR tools. Shared clonotypes were analyzed with the tcR package in R, and sharing was normalized by the product of cloneset sizes. To study raw recombination without the effects of thymic and clonal selection, out-of-frame nonproductive sequences were analyzed. The public reads were run again by TCRdb, first through fastp at Q25 and then through MiXCR, and only productive beta chains were kept. Merged by CDR3 protein, the rows form single entries marked with the most common genes and DNA. For this entry, the V and J calls and clone size follow TCRdb and not the study's own pipeline. The sample table shows approximately 230,000 distinct CDR3 sequences, and around 6.5% are seen once. The ten largest account for about 14% of the sample.

Separately, the same data were catalogued under a study of T cells expressing NK-cell markers. From the second report: In sorted CD3+CD56+NKG2C+, CD3+CD56+NKG2C- and CD3+CD56-NKG2C+ T-cell subsets from several donors, TCR beta-chain repertoires were profiled. Of the eight sequenced donors, seven were found to be HCMV-seropositive and one was found to be HCMV-seronegative. In several experiments an anti-gammadeltaTCR antibody was added to restrict sorting to alphabetaTCR-expressing T cells. For five or six donors, the dominant CD3+CD56+NKG2C+ clonotypes were among the top 10 CD8+ clonotypes and accounted for roughly 1.0-7.5% of CD8+ T cells. Those dominant clonotypes were again the most abundant among CD3+CD56-NKG2C+ cells in a few donors, at about 28.3-65%. Whether the expanded NKG2C-expressing T cell clones were specific for HCMV antigens was left unclear. Randomly selected healthy volunteers, three men and five women, were used as the eight sequenced donors. HCMV-specific IgG was detected in serum with a commercial ELISA kit to determine HCMV serostatus. MIGEC was used to demultiplex reads and group reads by UMI, and MiTCR was used to assemble and quantify clonotypes. To exclude erroneous sequences, any TCR cDNA sequence not supported by at least two reads was discarded. Downstream repertoire analysis used the tcR package, and clonotypes were matched across fractions by CDR3 nucleotide sequence plus V segment. VDJmatch was used to annotate antigen specificity against VDJdb, with one amino acid substitution in CDR3 allowed.

This sequence was found in a woman between 18 and 29 years old in good health. The chain links TRBV7-2 with TRBJ2-7, with 7 junctional bases fitting TRBD1. Input material: CD8+ T cells sorted from blood. Here the CDR3 is given as CASSRGQLSSYEQYF. At the DNA level, the sequence is TGTGCCAGCAGCAGGGGACAGTTAAGCTCCTACGAGCAGTACTTC.